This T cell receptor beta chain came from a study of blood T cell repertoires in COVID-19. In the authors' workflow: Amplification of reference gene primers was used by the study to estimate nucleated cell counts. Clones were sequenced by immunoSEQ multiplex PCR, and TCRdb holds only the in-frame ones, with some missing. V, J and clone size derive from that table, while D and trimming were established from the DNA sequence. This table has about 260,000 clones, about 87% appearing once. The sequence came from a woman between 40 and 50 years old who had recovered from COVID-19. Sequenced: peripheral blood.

Here the CDR3 DNA reads TGTGCCAGCACCTACCTGGGGACAGGGGAGTTGAAGACCCAGTACTTC. It codes for CASTYLGTGELKTQYF. The V and J genes are TRBV21-1 and TRBJ2-5; the D call of TRBD1 is as the table states it, not checked on the DNA. TRBV21-1 is termed a pseudogene. The CDR3 is made up of 16 amino acids.